What follows are 31 T cell receptor beta chains derived from one specimen sequenced in a study of regulatory T cells. Study results and limitations: In CD3G-deficient patients, conventional CD4+ T cells were enriched for hydrophobic CDR3 residues at positions 6 and 7.

For these TCRs, the target antigens are not known. The PCR used 52 TRBV and 13 TRBJ primers. Measured with immunoSEQ multiplex PCR; TCRdb has only the in-frame clones, and not every one. This table holds about 17,000 clones, approximately 82% found once. Sequencing was performed on conventional CD4+ T cells sorted from blood. The receptors stem from a person aged 30 to 40 with CD3G deficiency.

V is TRBV20-1 and J is TRBJ2-1, with no clear D. V was trimmed by 6 bases and J by 10 bases, leaving 13 bases between them. CDR3 length: 11 residues. Germline CDR1 and CDR2: DFQATT and SNEGSKA (reference sequence). This chain's CDR3 is CSASRFGEQFF. As DNA, the CDR3 is TGCAGTGCCAGTCGTTTCGGCGAGCAGTTCTTC.

The genes are TRBV5-1 and TRBJ1-2; TRBD1 matches at 8 bases. V was clipped by 4 bases and J by 8 bases; unmatched bases: 7. CDR1 is SGHRS and CDR2 is YFSETQ in the germline V gene. This CDR3 has 13 amino acids. CDR3 region: CASSQGTGLGYTF. The CDR3 DNA reads as TGCGCCAGCAGCCAAGGGACAGGACTCGGCTACACCTTC.

This clone was counted a single time. This rearrangement joins TRBV10-3 to TRBJ2-6; 7 bases are a match to TRBD1. The ends lost 9 bases at V and 0 bases at J; junction bases unmatched: 5. The germline V gene encodes CDR1 ENHRY and CDR2 SYGVKD. CDR3 length: 15 residues. DNA for the CDR3: TGTGCCATTGGGACAGACGGCTCTGGGGCCAACGTCCTGACTTTC. Protein: CAIGTDGSGANVLTF.

This clone was found a few times. Different DNA sequences within this sample yield the same CDR3. The chain carries TRBV5-1 and TRBJ1-2, with D possibly being TRBD1 (5 bases). The CDR3 loop spans 13 amino acids. Trimming removed 0 bases at V and 5 bases at J, with 8 bases between. In germline, CDR1 is SGHRS, CDR2 YFSETQ. CDR3 region: CASSLEGSYGYTF. CDR3 bases: TGCGCCAGCAGCTTGGAGGGGTCGTATGGCTACACCTTC.

This rearrangement joins TRBV7-9 to TRBJ1-1; perhaps TRBD1 as D (6 bases). The length of the CDR3 is 15 residues. Trimming shortened V by 5 bases and J by 0 bases, and 13 bases separated the two germline ends. Germline V gene lookup returns CDR1 SEHNR and CDR2 FQNEAQ (reference sequence). CDR3 DNA sequence: TGTGCCAGCAGCCGTGAGGGGGTTTTGAACACTGAAGCTTTCTTT. Encoded protein: CASSREGVLNTEAFF.

This clone was counted only a few times. The rearrangement links TRBV27 to TRBJ2-1, with 7 bases that match TRBD1. V shed 4 bases, J shed 4 bases, and the junction held 4 bases outside the gene matches. Germline-derived CDR1 and CDR2 are MNHEY and SMNVEV (reference sequence). There are 14 residues in the CDR3. CDR3 nucleotides: TGTGCCAGCAGTTCGTTGGGACAGTACAATGAGCAGTTCTTC. As protein: CASSSLGQYNEQFF.

V is TRBV28 and J is TRBJ2-4; D ambiguous. In germline, CDR1 is MDHEN, CDR2 SYDVKM. Trimming stripped 5 bases from V and 0 bases from J, with 11 bases between. The CDR3 covers 15 residues. In DNA, the CDR3 is TGTGCCAGCAGTCCGAGGTCGCTAGCCAAAAACATTCAGTACTTC. Translated, it gives CASSPRSLAKNIQYF.

This clone is a singleton in its sample. The rearrangement links TRBV5-1 to TRBJ1-2; weak D call: TRBD1 (6 bases). V was cut by 0 bases and J by 7 bases, with 16 bases left in between. The CDR3 totals 15 residues. The V gene's germline CDR1 is SGHRS and CDR2 YFSETQ. CDR3 amino acids: CASSLGLGATPGYTF. CDR3 sequence (DNA): TGCGCCAGCAGCTTGGGTCTGGGGGCCACCCCTGGCTACACCTTC.

This chain joins TRBV28 and TRBJ1-2, with D perhaps matching TRBD1 (5 bases). This CDR3 region has 15 residues. The germline V gene has CDR1 MDHEN and CDR2 SYDVKM. V lost 7 bases to trimming and J lost 2 bases, with 17 bases between them. Here the CDR3 reads CASTLRGWGNYGYTF. DNA for the CDR3: TGTGCCAGCACTTTGAGGGGCTGGGGCAACTATGGCTACACCTTC.

V is TRBV29-1 and J is TRBJ1-5; D is perhaps TRBD1 (6 bases). The V and J ends lost 5 bases and 6 bases respectively, with 17 bases between them. This CDR3 spans 14 amino acids. CDR1 is SQVTM and CDR2 is ANQGSEA in the germline V gene. DNA for the CDR3: TGCAGCGTTCTACAGGGAGACCGAGGTCAGCCCCAGCATTTT. Its translation: CSVLQGDRGQPQHF.

This clone occurred a few times. J is TRBJ1-5 and V is TRBV28; a weak D match, TRBD1 (5 bases). With 4 bases removed from V and 4 bases from J, the gap between germline ends came to 11 bases. The CDR3 runs 14 residues. Looked up from germline, CDR1 is MDHEN and CDR2 is SYDVKM. CDR3 coding DNA: TGTGCCAGCAGTTCCCCGGGGGGGAATCAGCCCCAGCATTTT. Its translation is CASSSPGGNQPQHF.

This clone has just one count. The DNA of the CDR3 is TGCGCCAGCAGTATCGACAGGGGGTACGAGCAGTACTTC. Protein: CASSIDRGYEQYF. The chain uses TRBV5-1 and TRBJ2-7; 9 bases are a match to TRBD1. Germline loops: CDR1 SGHRS, CDR2 YFSETQ. Trimming cost V 5 bases and J 4 bases; bases outside gene matches: 4. The CDR3 has 13 residues.

This clone has only a few counts. The chain employs TRBV18 and TRBJ2-7; 10 bases align to TRBD1. In germline, CDR1 is KGHSH, CDR2 LQKENI. The CDR3 has 18 amino acids. V shed 3 bases, J shed 0 bases, and the junction held 11 bases outside the gene matches. DNA for the CDR3: TGTGCCAGCTCACCTCGGGTCCCGGGACAGGGGAACTCCTACGAGCAGTACTTC. The encoded protein is CASSPRVPGQGNSYEQYF.

This clone was detected only once. The CDR3 DNA reads as TGTGCCAGCATGGCTAGCGGGAGGGGAGGCACCGGGGAGCTGTTTTTT. The encoded protein is CASMASGRGGTGELFF. The genes are TRBV6-6 and TRBJ2-2, with 12 bases lining up with TRBD2. The CDR3 has 16 residues. V dropped 7 bases and J dropped 4; count of bases not matched to a gene: 7. CDR1 MNHNY and CDR2 SVGAGI come from the germline V gene (reference sequence).

The chain carries TRBV5-1 and TRBJ1-2; D call uncertain. The CDR3 spans 13 residues. Trimming stripped 4 bases from V and 4 bases from J, with 11 bases between. The germline V gene has CDR1 SGHRS and CDR2 YFSETQ. This CDR3 reads CASSPAYGYGYTF. CDR3 nucleotide sequence: TGCGCCAGCAGCCCAGCCTATGGCTATGGCTACACCTTC.

V is TRBV19 and J is TRBJ2-2; 7 nucleotides align to TRBD2. Germline lookup yields CDR1 LNHDA and CDR2 SQIVND (reference sequence). This CDR3 region has 17 residues. Trimming at V came to 5 bases and at J to 4 bases, leaving 13 bases not matched to a gene. The CDR3 coding sequence is TGTGCCAGTAGTTCGAGGACTAGACGGTCGGGCACCGGGGAGCTGTTTTTT. Its protein is CASSSRTRRSGTGELFF. Full variable domain (remainder filled in from reference TRBV19 and TRBJ2-2): DGGITQSPKYLFRKEGQNVTLSCEQNLNHDAMYWYRQDPGQGLRLIYYSQIVNDFQKGDIAEGYSVSREKKESFPLTVTSAQKNPTAFYLCASSSRTRRSGTGELFFGEGSRLTVL.

The rearrangement links TRBV6-1 to TRBJ1-1; no reliable D call. The germline V gene encodes CDR1 MNHNS and CDR2 SASEGT. The CDR3 totals 13 residues. Trimming cost V 1 base and J 1 base, with 4 bases left between them. In nucleotides, the CDR3 is TGTGCCAGCAGTGAAGACCCGAACACTGAAGCTTTCTTT. It translates to CASSEDPNTEAFF.

This chain uses TRBV6-6 with TRBJ1-1; the match to TRBD1 covers 8 bases. The CDR3 consists of 16 residues. Germline V CDR1 and CDR2: MNHNY, SVGAGI (reference sequence). Trimming at V came to 5 bases and at J to 5 bases, leaving 13 bases not matched to a gene. DNA of the CDR3: TGTGCCAGCAGTCGTGACAGGGGTAGCGGGAAGACTGAAGCTTTCTTT. It translates to CASSRDRGSGKTEAFF.

V and J are TRBV18 and TRBJ2-5; D could derive from TRBD1 or TRBD2 (5 bases each). The J call may be wrong; the DNA end is better matched by TRBJ2-7. The CDR3 loop spans 13 amino acids. Germline CDR1 and CDR2: KGHSH and LQKENI. The CDR3 here is CASSPGPTGEQYF. In DNA form, the CDR3 reads TGTGCCAGCTCACCGGGACCCACAGGCGAGCAGTACTTC.

The chain has TRBV5-1 and TRBJ1-1; tentatively, D is TRBD1 (6 bases). This CDR3 is built from 16 residues. Germline assignment: CDR1 SGHRS and CDR2 YFSETQ. Trimming pared 0 bases from V and 5 bases from J, leaving 17 bases between. CDR3 sequence: CASSLGAKTGRTEAFF. The CDR3 DNA reads as TGCGCCAGCAGCTTGGGGGCTAAAACAGGGAGGACTGAAGCTTTCTTT.

The chain carries TRBV7-9 and TRBJ2-5, with a tentative D call TRBD1 (6 bases). Germline CDR1 is SEHNR and CDR2 is FQNEAQ (reference sequence). V was clipped by 0 bases and J by 4 bases, with 6 bases between them. The CDR3 extends over 13 amino acids. CDR3: CASSLAGAETQYF. The CDR3 DNA sequence: TGTGCCAGCAGCTTAGCGGGGGCAGAGACCCAGTACTTC.

V usage is TRBV7-9 and J usage is TRBJ2-2, with 9 positions matching TRBD2. Germline V lookup: CDR1 SEHNR, CDR2 FQNEAQ (reference sequence). Trimming at V came to 1 base and at J to 6 bases, leaving 9 bases not matched to a gene. The CDR3 runs 17 residues. The CDR3 reads CASSLDRGRAGAGELFF. CDR3 nucleotides: TGTGCCAGCAGCTTAGACCGCGGGAGGGCCGGTGCCGGGGAGCTGTTTTTT. Filled out from reference TRBV7-9 and TRBJ2-2, the complete variable domain reads DTGVSQNPRHKITKRGQNVTFRCDPISEHNRLYWYRQTLGQGPEFLTYFQNEAQLEKSRLLSDRFSAERPKGSFSTLEIQRTEQGDSAMYLCASSLDRGRAGAGELFFGEGSRLTVL.

The rearrangement joins TRBV28 to TRBJ1-3; no clear D. Germline lookup yields CDR1 MDHEN and CDR2 SYDVKM. This CDR3 spans 15 amino acids. V shed 4 bases and J shed 2 bases, with 12 bases lying between them. Here the CDR3 reads CASSSRLLAGNTIYF. Written as DNA, the CDR3 is TGTGCCAGCAGTTCCCGCCTACTGGCTGGAAACACCATATATTTT. The whole variable domain, remainder taken from reference TRBV28 and TRBJ1-3, is DVKVTQSSRYLVKRTGEKVFLECVQDMDHENMFWYRQDPGLGLRLIYFSYDVKMKEKGDIPEGYSVSREKKERFSLILESASTNQTSMYLCASSSRLLAGNTIYFGEGSWLTVV.

This chain links TRBV7-2 with TRBJ2-7; 8 nucleotides line up with TRBD1. This CDR3 spans 15 amino acids. V trimming: 1 base; J trimming: 3 bases; junction bases outside the gene matches: 5. The germline V gene encodes CDR1 SGHTA and CDR2 FQGNSA. CDR3 loop: CASSLGAGGIYEQYF. CDR3 nucleotide sequence: TGTGCCAGCAGCTTAGGGGCAGGGGGCATCTACGAGCAGTACTTC.

The chain is built from TRBV28 and TRBJ1-2, with TRBD1 as a possible D gene (5 bases). Trimming pared 3 bases from V and 2 bases from J, leaving 10 bases between. Germline loops: CDR1 MDHEN, CDR2 SYDVKM. The CDR3 is 14 residues long. The CDR3, as DNA: TGTGCCAGCAGTTTCTCAGGGATAAACTATGGCTACACCTTC. Translating it yields CASSFSGINYGYTF.

This rearrangement joins TRBV10-2 to TRBJ2-3, with 12 bases aligning to TRBD2. V lost 9 bases and J lost 1; bases outside the gene matches: 2. This CDR3 has 14 residues. Per germline, CDR1 WSHSY and CDR2 SAAADI. The CDR3 is CASTSGGRTDTQYF. CDR3 in DNA: TGCGCCAGTACTAGCGGGGGGCGCACAGATACGCAGTATTTT.

The chain is built from TRBV28 and TRBJ2-2, with 9 bases fitting TRBD2. Germline CDR1 reads MDHEN; CDR2 reads SYDVKM. The CDR3 is made up of 18 amino acids. The ends lost 6 bases at V and 5 bases at J; junction bases unmatched: 16. The chain's CDR3 is CASSSYSGGKRGTGELFF. The CDR3 nucleotides are TGTGCCAGCAGCTCCTATAGCGGGGGAAAAAGGGGGACCGGGGAGCTGTTTTTT.

The chain joins TRBV7-9 to TRBJ1-3; D gene unclear. The germline V and J ends were trimmed by 1 base and 4 bases, with 8 bases remaining between them. Germline V gene lookup returns CDR1 SEHNR and CDR2 FQNEAQ (reference sequence). The CDR3 sequence is 14 residues long. The CDR3, as DNA: TGTGCCAGCAGCTTAGGCGGTACGGGAAACACCATATATTTT. As protein: CASSLGGTGNTIYF. Full variable domain (remainder filled in from reference TRBV7-9 and TRBJ1-3): DTGVSQNPRHKITKRGQNVTFRCDPISEHNRLYWYRQTLGQGPEFLTYFQNEAQLEKSRLLSDRFSAERPKGSFSTLEIQRTEQGDSAMYLCASSLGGTGNTIYFGEGSWLTVV.

The gene calls are TRBV28 and TRBJ2-7; D unresolved. With 9 bases removed from V and 1 base from J, the gap between germline ends came to 13 bases. Germline assignment: CDR1 MDHEN and CDR2 SYDVKM. The length of the CDR3 is 13 residues. CDR3 nucleotide sequence: TGTGCCAGTTGTAGGGCAGCGTCCTACGAGCAGTACTTC. Encoded protein: CASCRAASYEQYF.

The J gene is TRBJ1-2, the V gene TRBV10-3, with 8 bases that match TRBD1. The CDR3 has 13 amino acids. J gave up 8 bases and V 5 bases, and 7 bases lay outside the gene matches. The germline CDR1 and CDR2 sequences are ENHRY and SYGVKD. The chain's CDR3 is CAISLTGEYGYTF. DNA of the CDR3: TGTGCCATCAGTTTGACAGGGGAATACGGCTACACCTTC.

The gene calls are TRBV5-1 and TRBJ1-1; D is possibly TRBD1 (6 bases). Germline CDR1 SGHRS, CDR2 YFSETQ. The CDR3 consists of 19 residues. V lost 0 bases to trimming and J lost 3 bases, with 24 bases between them. CDR3 DNA: TGCGCCAGCAGCTTGGGGTTTCGGGGCTCCACCTCAGGGGACACTGAAGCTTTCTTT. Protein: CASSLGFRGSTSGDTEAFF.